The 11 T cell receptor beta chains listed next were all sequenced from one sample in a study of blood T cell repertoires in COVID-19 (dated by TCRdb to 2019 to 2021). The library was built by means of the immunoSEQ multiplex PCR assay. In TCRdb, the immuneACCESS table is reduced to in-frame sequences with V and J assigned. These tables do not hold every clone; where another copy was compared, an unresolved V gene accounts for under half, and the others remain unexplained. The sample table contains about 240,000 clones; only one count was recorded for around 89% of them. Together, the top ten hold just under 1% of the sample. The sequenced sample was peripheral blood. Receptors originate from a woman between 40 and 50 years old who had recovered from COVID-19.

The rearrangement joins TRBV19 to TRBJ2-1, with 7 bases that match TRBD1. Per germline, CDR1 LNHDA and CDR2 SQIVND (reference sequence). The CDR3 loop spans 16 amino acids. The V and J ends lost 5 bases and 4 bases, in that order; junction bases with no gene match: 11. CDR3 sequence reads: CASSPRGRGAYNEQFF. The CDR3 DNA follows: TGTGCCAGTAGTCCGAGGGGGCGTGGGGCGTACAATGAGCAGTTCTTC.

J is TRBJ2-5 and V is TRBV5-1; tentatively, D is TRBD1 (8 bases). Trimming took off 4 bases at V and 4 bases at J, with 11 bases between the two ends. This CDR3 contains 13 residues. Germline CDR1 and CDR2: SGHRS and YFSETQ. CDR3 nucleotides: TGCGCCAGCAGCCACAGGGGGGGAGAGACCCAGTACTTC. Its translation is CASSHRGGETQYF.

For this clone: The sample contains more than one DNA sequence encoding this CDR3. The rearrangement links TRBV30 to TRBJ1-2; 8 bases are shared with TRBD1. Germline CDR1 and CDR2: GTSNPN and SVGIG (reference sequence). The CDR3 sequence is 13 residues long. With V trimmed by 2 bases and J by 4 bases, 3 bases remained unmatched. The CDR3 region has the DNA TGTGCCTGGAGTCCAGGGGGCGGCTATGGCTACACCTTC. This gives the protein CAWSPGGGYGYTF.

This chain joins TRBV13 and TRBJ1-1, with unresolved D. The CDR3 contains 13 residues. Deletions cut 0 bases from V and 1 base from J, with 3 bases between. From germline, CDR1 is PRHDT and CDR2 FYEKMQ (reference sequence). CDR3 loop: CASSLGANTEAFF. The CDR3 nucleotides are TGTGCCAGCAGCTTAGGGGCGAACACTGAAGCTTTCTTT.

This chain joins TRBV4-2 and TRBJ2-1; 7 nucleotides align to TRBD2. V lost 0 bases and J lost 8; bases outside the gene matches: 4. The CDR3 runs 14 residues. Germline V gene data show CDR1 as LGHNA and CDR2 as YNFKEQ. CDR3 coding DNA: TGTGCCAGCAGCCAAGAGGGTGGGGGGGATGAGCAGTTCTTC. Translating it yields CASSQEGGGDEQFF.

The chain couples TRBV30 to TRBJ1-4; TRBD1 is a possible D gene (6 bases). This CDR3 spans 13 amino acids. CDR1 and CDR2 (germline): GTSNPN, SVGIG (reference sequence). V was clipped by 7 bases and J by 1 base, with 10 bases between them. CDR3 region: CASQGITNEKLFF. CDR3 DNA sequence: TGTGCCTCCCAGGGGATAACTAATGAAAAACTGTTTTTT.

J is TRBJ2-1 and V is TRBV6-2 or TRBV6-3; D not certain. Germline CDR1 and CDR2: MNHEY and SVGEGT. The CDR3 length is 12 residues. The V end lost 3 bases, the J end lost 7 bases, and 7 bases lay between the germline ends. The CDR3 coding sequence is TGTGCCAGCAGTTATTGGGCGAATGAGCAGTTCTTC. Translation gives CASSYWANEQFF.

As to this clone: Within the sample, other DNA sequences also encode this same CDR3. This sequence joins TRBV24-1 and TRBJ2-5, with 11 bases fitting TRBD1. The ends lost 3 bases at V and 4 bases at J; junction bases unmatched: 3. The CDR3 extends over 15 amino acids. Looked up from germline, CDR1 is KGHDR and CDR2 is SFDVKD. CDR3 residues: CATSDPGTGGETQYF. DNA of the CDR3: TGTGCCACCAGTGATCCTGGGACAGGGGGAGAGACCCAGTACTTC.

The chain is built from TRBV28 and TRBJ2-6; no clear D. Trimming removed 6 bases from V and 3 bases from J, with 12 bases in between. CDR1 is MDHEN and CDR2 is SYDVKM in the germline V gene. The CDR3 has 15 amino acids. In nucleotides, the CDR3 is TGTGCCAGCAGCGTTGGTTCGGTTGGGGCCAACGTCCTGACTTTC. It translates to CASSVGSVGANVLTF.

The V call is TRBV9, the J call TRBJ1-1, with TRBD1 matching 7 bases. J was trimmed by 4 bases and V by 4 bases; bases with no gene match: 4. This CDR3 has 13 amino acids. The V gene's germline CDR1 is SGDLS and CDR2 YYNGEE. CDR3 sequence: CASSTGVRTEAFF. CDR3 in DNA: TGTGCCAGCAGCACAGGGGTTCGCACTGAAGCTTTCTTT.

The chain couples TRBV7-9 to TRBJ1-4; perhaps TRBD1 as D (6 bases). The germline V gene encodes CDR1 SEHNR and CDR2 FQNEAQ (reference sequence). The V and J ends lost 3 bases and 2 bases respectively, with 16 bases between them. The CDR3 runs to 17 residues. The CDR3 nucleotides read TGTGCCAGCAGCTTCCCCCGTACAGGGTCTACTAATGAAAAACTGTTTTTT. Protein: CASSFPRTGSTNEKLFF.